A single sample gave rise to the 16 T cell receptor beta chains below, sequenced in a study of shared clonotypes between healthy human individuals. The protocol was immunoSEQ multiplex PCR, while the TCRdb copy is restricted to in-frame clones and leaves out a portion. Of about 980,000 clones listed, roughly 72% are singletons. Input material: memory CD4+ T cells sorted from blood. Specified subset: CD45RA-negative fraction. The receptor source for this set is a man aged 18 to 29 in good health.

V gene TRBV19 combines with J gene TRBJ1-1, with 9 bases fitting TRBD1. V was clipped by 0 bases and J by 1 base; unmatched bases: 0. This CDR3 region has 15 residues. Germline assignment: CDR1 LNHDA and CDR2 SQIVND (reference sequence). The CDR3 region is CASSIEGQGNTEAFF. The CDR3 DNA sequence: TGTGCCAGTAGTATAGAGGGACAGGGGAACACTGAAGCTTTCTTT.

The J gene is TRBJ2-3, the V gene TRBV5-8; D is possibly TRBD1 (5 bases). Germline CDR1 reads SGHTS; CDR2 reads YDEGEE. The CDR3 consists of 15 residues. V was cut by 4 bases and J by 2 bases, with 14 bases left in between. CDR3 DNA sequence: TGTGCCAGCAGCCAACAAGGGGAAATCACAGATACGCAGTATTTT. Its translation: CASSQQGEITDTQYF.

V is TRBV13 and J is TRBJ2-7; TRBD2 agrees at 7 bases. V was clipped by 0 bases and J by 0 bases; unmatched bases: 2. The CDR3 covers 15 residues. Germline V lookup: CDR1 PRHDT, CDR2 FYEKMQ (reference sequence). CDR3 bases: TGTGCCAGCAGCTTAGGGGGAGGGGACTCCTACGAGCAGTACTTC. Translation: CASSLGGGDSYEQYF.

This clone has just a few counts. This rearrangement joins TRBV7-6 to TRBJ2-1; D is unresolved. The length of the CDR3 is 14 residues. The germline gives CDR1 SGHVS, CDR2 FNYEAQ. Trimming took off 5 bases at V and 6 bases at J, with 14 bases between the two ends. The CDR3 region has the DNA TGTGCCAGCAGCGTCGAGGACCTTCTCAATGAGCAGTTCTTC. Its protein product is CASSVEDLLNEQFF. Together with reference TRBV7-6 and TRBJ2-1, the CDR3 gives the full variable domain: GAGVSQSPRYKVTKRGQDVALRCDPISGHVSLYWYRQALGQGPEFLTYFNYEAQQDKSGLPNDRFSAERPEGSISTLTIQRTEQRDSAMYRCASSVEDLLNEQFFGPGTRLTVL.

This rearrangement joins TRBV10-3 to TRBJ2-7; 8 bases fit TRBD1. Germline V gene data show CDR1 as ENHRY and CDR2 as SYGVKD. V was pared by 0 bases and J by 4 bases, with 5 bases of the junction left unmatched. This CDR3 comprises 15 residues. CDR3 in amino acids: CAISESGTGLYEQYF. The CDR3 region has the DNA TGTGCCATCAGTGAGTCCGGGACAGGACTATACGAGCAGTACTTC.

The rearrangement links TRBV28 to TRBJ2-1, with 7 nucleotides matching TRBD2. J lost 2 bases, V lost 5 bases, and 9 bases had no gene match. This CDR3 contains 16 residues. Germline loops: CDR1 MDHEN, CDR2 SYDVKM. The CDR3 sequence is CASSPPEAGPYNEQFF. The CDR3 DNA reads TGTGCCAGCAGTCCTCCTGAAGCGGGGCCCTACAATGAGCAGTTCTTC.

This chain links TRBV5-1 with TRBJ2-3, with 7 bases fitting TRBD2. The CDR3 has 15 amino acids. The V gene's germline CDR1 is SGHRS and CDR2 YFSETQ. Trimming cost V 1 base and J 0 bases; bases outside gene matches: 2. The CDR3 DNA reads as TGCGCCAGCAGCTTGCGGGGGGACAGCACAGATACGCAGTATTTT. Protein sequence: CASSLRGDSTDTQYF.

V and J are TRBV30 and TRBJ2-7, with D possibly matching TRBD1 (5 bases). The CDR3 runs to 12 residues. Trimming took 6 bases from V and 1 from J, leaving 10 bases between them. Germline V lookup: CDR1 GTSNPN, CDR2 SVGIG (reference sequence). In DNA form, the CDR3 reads TGTGCCTGCTATAGGGGATCCTACGAGCAGTACTTC. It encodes CACYRGSYEQYF.

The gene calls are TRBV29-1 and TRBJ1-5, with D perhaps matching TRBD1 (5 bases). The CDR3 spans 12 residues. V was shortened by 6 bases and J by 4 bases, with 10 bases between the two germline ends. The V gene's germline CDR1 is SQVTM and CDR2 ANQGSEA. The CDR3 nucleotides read TGCAGCGTCGCGGGACCGAATCAGCCCCAGCATTTT. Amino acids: CSVAGPNQPQHF.

CDR3 sequence (DNA): TGTGCCAGCAGCTTGGCGCAGACCACCGGGGAGCTGTTTTTT. Translating gives CASSLAQTTGELFF. This sequence joins TRBV5-4 and TRBJ2-2; no reliable D call. Germline CDR1 and CDR2: SGHNT and YYREEE (reference sequence). The CDR3 sequence is 14 residues long. Trimming removed 0 bases at V and 4 bases at J, with 7 bases between. Full variable domain (outside the CDR3, taken from reference TRBV5-4 and TRBJ2-2): ETGVTQSPTHLIKTRGQQVTLRCSSQSGHNTVSWYQQALGQGPQFIFQYYREEENGRGNFPPRFSGLQFPNYSSELNVNALELDDSALYLCASSLAQTTGELFFGEGSRLTVL.

The CDR3 is CASSLVAAGGGELFF. The CDR3 DNA sequence: TGCGCCAGCAGCTTGGTAGCCGCAGGTGGCGGGGAGCTGTTTTTT. The chain employs TRBV5-1 and TRBJ2-2; D unresolved. The germline V gene encodes CDR1 SGHRS and CDR2 YFSETQ. V gave up 0 bases and J gave up 7 bases, with 13 bases separating them. The length of the CDR3 is 15 residues.

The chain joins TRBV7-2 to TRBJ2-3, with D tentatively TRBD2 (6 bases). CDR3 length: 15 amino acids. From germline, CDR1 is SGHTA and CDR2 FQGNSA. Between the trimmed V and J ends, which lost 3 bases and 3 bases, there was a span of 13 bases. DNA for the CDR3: TGTGCCAGCAGCTTCCGGGCGGCGGGGACAGATACGCAGTATTTT. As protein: CASSFRAAGTDTQYF.

CDR3 DNA sequence: TGCGCCAGCAGCGGAGGGACAGGGATCAACGAGCAGTACTTC. It codes for CASSGGTGINEQYF. This chain joins TRBV5-1 and TRBJ2-7; 9 bases match TRBD1. Per the germline V gene, CDR1 is SGHRS and CDR2 is YFSETQ. The CDR3 is made up of 14 amino acids. J was trimmed by 5 bases and V by 4 bases; bases with no gene match: 7.

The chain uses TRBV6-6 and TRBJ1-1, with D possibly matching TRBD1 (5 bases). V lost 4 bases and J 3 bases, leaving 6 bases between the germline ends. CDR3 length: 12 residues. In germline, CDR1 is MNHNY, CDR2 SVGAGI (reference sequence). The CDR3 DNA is TGTGCCAGCAGTTGGGGGGACACTGAAGCTTTCTTT. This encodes CASSWGDTEAFF.

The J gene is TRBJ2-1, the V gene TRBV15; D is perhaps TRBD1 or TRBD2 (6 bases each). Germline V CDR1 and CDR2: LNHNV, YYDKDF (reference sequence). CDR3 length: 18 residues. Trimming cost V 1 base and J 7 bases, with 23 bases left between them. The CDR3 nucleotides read TGTGCCACCAGCAGAGGAGGAACCGGAGGGGGGCTTGGGAATGAGCAGTTCTTC. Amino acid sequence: CATSRGGTGGGLGNEQFF.

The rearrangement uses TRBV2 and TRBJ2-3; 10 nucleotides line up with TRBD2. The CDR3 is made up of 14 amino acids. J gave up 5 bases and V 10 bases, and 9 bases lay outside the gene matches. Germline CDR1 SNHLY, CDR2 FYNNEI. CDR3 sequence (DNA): TGTGCCAACGGTTCTAGCGGGGGTAAAGATACGCAGTATTTT. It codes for CANGSSGGKDTQYF.